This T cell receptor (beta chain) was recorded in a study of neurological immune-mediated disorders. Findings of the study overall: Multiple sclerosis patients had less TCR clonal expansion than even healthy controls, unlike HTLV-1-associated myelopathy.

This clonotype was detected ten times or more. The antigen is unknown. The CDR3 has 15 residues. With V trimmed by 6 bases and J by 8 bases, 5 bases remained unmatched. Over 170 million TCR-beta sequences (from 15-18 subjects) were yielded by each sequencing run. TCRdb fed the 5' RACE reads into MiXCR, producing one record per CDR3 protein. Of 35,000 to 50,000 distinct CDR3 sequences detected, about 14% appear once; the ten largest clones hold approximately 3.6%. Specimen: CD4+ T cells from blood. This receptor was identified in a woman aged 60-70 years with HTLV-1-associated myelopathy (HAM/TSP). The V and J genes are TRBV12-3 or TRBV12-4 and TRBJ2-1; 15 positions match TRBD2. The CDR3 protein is CASSRTSGGVYEQFF. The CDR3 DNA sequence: TGTGCCAGCAGCCGGACTAGCGGGGGGGTGTATGAGCAGTTCTTC.